Shown below are 27 T cell receptor beta chains from a single sample sequenced in a study of T cells in Graves' hyperthyroidism and ophthalmopathy. RNA transcripts served as the template for amplifying TCR beta CDR3 regions. Researchers ran a first-round RT-PCR on the TCR CDR3 using the HTBI primer set. TCRdb reprocessed the multiplex PCR reads via MiXCR and lists one record per CDR3 protein. The data contain 250,000 or so distinct CDR3 sequences, roughly 15% of them singletons. Sequencing was performed on blood. Receptor source: a woman under 30 with Graves' ophthalmopathy.

In this sample, this clonotype turned up many times. V and J are TRBV18 and TRBJ2-1; D is uncertain. The CDR3 runs to 17 residues. Trimming shortened V by 3 bases and J by 0 bases, and 15 bases separated the two germline ends. Germline V gives CDR1 KGHSH, CDR2 LQKENI. CDR3 DNA sequence: TGTGCCAGCTCACCTAGGTTCCCTAGGAGCTCCTACAATGAGCAGTTCTTC. Amino acid sequence: CASSPRFPRSSYNEQFF.

This clonotype was seen at least ten times. The chain links TRBV6-2 or TRBV6-3 to TRBJ2-3; 11 bases agree with TRBD2. Germline loops: CDR1 MNHEY, CDR2 SVGEGT. The junction had 10 bases not matched to a gene; V was cut back by 0 bases and J by 5 bases. The CDR3 loop spans 18 amino acids. CDR3 DNA sequence: TGTGCCAGCAGTTACTCTCCACTAGCGGGAGCTTCAAGAGATACGCAGTATTTT. This codes for CASSYSPLAGASRDTQYF.

This clonotype was seen a few times. The rearrangement uses TRBV4-3 and TRBJ1-2, with 9 nucleotides matching TRBD1. CDR3 size: 17 residues. The trim removed 0 bases at V and 6 bases at J, leaving 11 bases unmatched. Germline lookup yields CDR1 LGHNA and CDR2 YSLEER. The CDR3, as DNA: TGCGCCAGCAGCCAAGATCTATACGTCGGGACAGGGAATGGCTACACCTTC. Encoded protein: CASSQDLYVGTGNGYTF.

This clonotype showed up many times. The chain links TRBV12-3 or TRBV12-4 to TRBJ2-2; 7 bases fit TRBD1. This CDR3 spans 15 amino acids. After removal of 3 bases from V and 5 bases from J, the junction contained 6 bases not matched to a gene. The CDR3 region is CASSFDRAGTGELFF. The CDR3 DNA reads as TGTGCCAGCAGTTTTGACAGGGCGGGTACCGGGGAGCTGTTTTTT.

This clonotype was counted at least ten times. This rearrangement joins TRBV7-2 to TRBJ2-1, with 8 bases lining up with TRBD2. In germline, CDR1 is SGHTA, CDR2 FQGNSA. The CDR3 has 16 residues. The junction had 6 bases not matched to a gene; V was cut back by 5 bases and J by 0 bases. CDR3 sequence: CASSHGGGGSYNEQFF. The CDR3 DNA sequence: TGTGCCAGCAGCCACGGGGGGGGGGGCTCCTACAATGAGCAGTTCTTC.

This clonotype has ten or more counts. In nucleotides, the CDR3 is TGTGCCACCAGCGGAGGACTAGCGGGAATAAAAGCAGATACGCAGTATTTT. Amino acid sequence: CATSGGLAGIKADTQYF. The chain couples TRBV15 to TRBJ2-3; 12 bases are shared with TRBD2. The V segment lost 5 bases and the J segment 4 bases; nucleotides outside the gene matches: 10. The CDR3 has 17 amino acids. Germline V gene data show CDR1 as LNHNV and CDR2 as YYDKDF (reference sequence). Based on the CDR3 plus reference TRBV15 and TRBJ2-3, the full variable domain is DAMVIQNPRYQVTQFGKPVTLSCSQTLNHNVMYWYQQKSSQAPKLLFHYYDKDFNNEADTPDNFQSRRPNTSFCFLDIRSPGLGDTAMYLCATSGGLAGIKADTQYFGPGTRLTVL.

This clonotype has at least ten counts. The genes are TRBV6-2 or TRBV6-3 and TRBJ2-1; 7 nucleotides match TRBD2. Trimming cost V 0 bases and J 5 bases; bases outside gene matches: 7. Germline CDR1 reads MNHEY; CDR2 reads SVGEGT. The CDR3 consists of 16 residues. The DNA of the CDR3 is TGTGCCAGCAGTTACTCGCCAAGGGCGGGGGACAATGAGCAGTTCTTC. Its protein is CASSYSPRAGDNEQFF.

This clonotype came up many times. The chain recombines TRBV2 with TRBJ1-2; TRBD1 is a possible D gene (5 bases). This CDR3 is built from 14 residues. V dropped 5 bases and J dropped 8 bases, with 18 bases sitting between them. Germline V gene sequence: CDR1 SNHLY, CDR2 FYNNEI. The CDR3 is CASSKPGTDWGYTF. The CDR3 DNA is TGTGCCAGCAGTAAACCCGGGACTGATTGGGGCTACACCTTC. Full variable domain (outside the CDR3, taken from reference TRBV2 and TRBJ1-2): EPEVTQTPSHQVTQMGQEVILRCVPISNHLYFYWYRQILGQKVEFLVSFYNNEISEKSEIFDDQFSVERPDGSNFTLKIRSTKLEDSAMYFCASSKPGTDWGYTFGSGTRLTVV.

This clonotype was seen many times. The chain recombines TRBV28 with TRBJ1-1, with D unclear. This CDR3 spans 12 amino acids. The V gene lost 5 bases and the J gene lost 5 bases, with 9 bases spanning the gap. CDR1 and CDR2 (germline): MDHEN, SYDVKM. The CDR3 DNA is TGTGCCAGCAGTCCCTCGGGGACTGAAGCTTTCTTT. Its translation: CASSPSGTEAFF.

This clonotype showed up many times. The rearrangement uses TRBV11-1 and TRBJ2-1; 8 bases match TRBD2. CDR1 SGHAT and CDR2 FQDESV come from the germline V gene (reference sequence). This CDR3 has 16 amino acids. Trimming at V came to 5 bases and at J to 3 bases, leaving 9 bases not matched to a gene. CDR3 coding DNA: TGTGCCAGCAGCCCTCGACTAGCGTTGAGCTACAATGAGCAGTTCTTC. It encodes CASSPRLALSYNEQFF.

This clonotype was seen many times. V and J are TRBV28 and TRBJ2-1; 8 bases agree with TRBD2. Germline loops: CDR1 MDHEN, CDR2 SYDVKM. This CDR3 is built from 16 residues. The junction had 9 bases not matched to a gene; V was cut back by 6 bases and J by 2 bases. The CDR3 sequence: CASRGGSGGAYNEQFF. The CDR3 coding sequence is TGTGCCAGCAGGGGGGGAAGCGGGGGCGCCTACAATGAGCAGTTCTTC.

The sample holds many counts of this clonotype. The chain is built from TRBV11-3 and TRBJ2-3; D remains unclear. CDR1 and CDR2 from the germline V gene are SGHNT and YENEEA. The CDR3 runs to 12 residues. V lost 1 base and J 3 bases, leaving 2 bases between the germline ends. The CDR3 DNA reads TGTGCCAGCAGCTTAGCAACAGATACGCAGTATTTT. Translation: CASSLATDTQYF.

This chain joins TRBV20-1 and TRBJ2-7; 7 bases line up with TRBD2. CDR1 is DFQATT and CDR2 is SNEGSKA in the germline V gene (reference sequence). The CDR3 is made up of 16 amino acids. V trimming: 0 bases; J trimming: 0 bases; junction bases outside the gene matches: 8. The CDR3 reads CSARDFLAGVSYEQYF. The CDR3 DNA follows: TGCAGTGCTAGAGATTTCCTGGCGGGAGTCTCCTACGAGCAGTACTTC.

To note about this clonotype: A much larger clonotype is one base distant, so this may be a read error. The chain uses TRBV2 and TRBJ2-1; TRBD2 matches at 8 bases. The V and J ends lost 5 bases and 6 bases, in that order; junction bases with no gene match: 9. The germline CDR1 and CDR2 sequences are SNHLY and FYNNEI. The length of the CDR3 is 15 residues. The DNA for the CDR3 is TGTGCCAGCAGTTATCGGGGGGGGGGGGGCAATGAGCAGTTCTTC. It translates to CASSYRGGGGNEQFF.

This clonotype came up many times. J is TRBJ1-5 and V is TRBV28; D gene unclear. V was pared by 5 bases and J by 9 bases, with 8 bases between. The CDR3 extends over 11 amino acids. Germline lookup yields CDR1 MDHEN and CDR2 SYDVKM. The CDR3 protein is CASSGSLPQHF. The CDR3 coding sequence is TGTGCCAGCAGTGGCTCGTTGCCCCAGCATTTT.

This clonotype was counted ten times or more. V gene TRBV6-1 combines with J gene TRBJ2-1; 8 bases map to TRBD2. Looked up from germline, CDR1 is MNHNS and CDR2 is SASEGT. The CDR3 runs 13 residues. The trim removed 6 bases at V and 4 bases at J, leaving 2 bases unmatched. The CDR3 reads CASRTSVYNEQFF. CDR3 sequence (DNA): TGTGCCAGCAGGACTAGCGTATACAATGAGCAGTTCTTC.

The chain carries TRBV10-3 and TRBJ1-5; D possibly corresponds to TRBD1 (5 bases). The CDR3 has 16 residues. V lost 1 base and J lost 1, with 11 bases in between. The germline gives CDR1 ENHRY, CDR2 SYGVKD. The CDR3: CAISEFGARSNQPQHF. The CDR3 bases are TGTGCCATCAGTGAGTTCGGGGCAAGGAGCAATCAGCCCCAGCATTTT.

This clonotype was counted at least ten times. The V gene is TRBV15, the J gene TRBJ1-1, with D unresolved. Per the germline V gene, CDR1 is LNHNV and CDR2 is YYDKDF (reference sequence). This CDR3 is built from 15 residues. V lost 1 base and J lost 2, with 11 bases in between. The DNA for the CDR3 is TGTGCCACCAGCAGAGGTCGTGGACCTAACACTGAAGCTTTCTTT. Translating gives CATSRGRGPNTEAFF. Combining the CDR3 with reference TRBV15 and TRBJ1-1 gives the whole variable domain DAMVIQNPRYQVTQFGKPVTLSCSQTLNHNVMYWYQQKSSQAPKLLFHYYDKDFNNEADTPDNFQSRRPNTSFCFLDIRSPGLGDTAMYLCATSRGRGPNTEAFFGQGTRLTVV.

This clonotype was seen at least ten times. The genes are TRBV5-1 and TRBJ2-1, with 10 bases that match TRBD1. Germline CDR1 reads SGHRS; CDR2 reads YFSETQ. This CDR3 has 17 amino acids. The V and J ends lost 4 bases and 4 bases, in that order; junction bases with no gene match: 11. The CDR3 is CASSPRIPGQGYNEQFF. The CDR3 bases are TGCGCCAGCAGCCCTAGAATCCCGGGACAGGGGTACAATGAGCAGTTCTTC. Supplemented by reference TRBV5-1 and TRBJ2-1, the full variable domain reads KAGVTQTPRYLIKTRGQQVTLSCSPISGHRSVSWYQQTPGQGLQFLFEYFSETQRNKGNFPGRFSGRQFSNSRSEMNVSTLELGDSALYLCASSPRIPGQGYNEQFFGPGTRLTVL.

This clonotype was counted many times. The V gene is TRBV4-1, the J gene TRBJ2-7; 7 bases line up with TRBD2. There are 14 residues in the CDR3. Trimming cost V 1 base and J 3 bases; bases outside gene matches: 3. In germline, CDR1 is MGHRA, CDR2 YSYEKL. CDR3 sequence reads: CASSQASGNYEQYF. The CDR3 bases are TGCGCCAGCAGCCAAGCTAGCGGCAACTACGAGCAGTACTTC.

This clonotype was detected many times. The chain couples TRBV7-3 to TRBJ2-5, with D maybe TRBD2 (5 bases). The CDR3 consists of 13 residues. From germline, CDR1 is SGHTA and CDR2 FQGTGA. With 5 bases removed from V and 4 bases from J, the gap between germline ends came to 11 bases. CDR3 sequence: CASSPLGGETQYF. CDR3 coding DNA: TGTGCCAGCAGCCCCCTCGGAGGAGAGACCCAGTACTTC.

This clonotype was counted many times. A read error may account for a junction end that differs from germline. The chain is built from TRBV28 and TRBJ1-3; D is undetermined. The CDR3 is 15 residues long. Germline V gene data show CDR1 as MDHEN and CDR2 as SYDVKM. CDR3 region: CASSLLTATGNTIYF. Written as DNA, the CDR3 is TGTGCCAGCAGTTTATTGACTGCAACTGGGAACACCATATATTTT.

A single count supports this clonotype. The missing conserved phenylalanine or tryptophan at the end of this CDR3 makes a read error likely. The chain couples TRBV7-9 to TRBJ2-7; 8 nucleotides line up with TRBD1. V shed 4 bases and J 3 bases; nucleotides not matched to a gene: 5. Germline V gene data show CDR1 as SEHNR and CDR2 as FQNEAQ (reference sequence). The CDR3 consists of 14 residues. The CDR3 DNA is TGTGCCAGCAGCTATCCGGACAGGGTCTACGAGCAGTACCTC. Amino acids: CASSYPDRVYEQYL.

This clonotype was counted at least ten times. This chain uses TRBV7-9 with TRBJ2-3, with 7 nucleotides matching TRBD1. With V trimmed by 4 bases and J by 2 bases, 6 bases remained unmatched. The CDR3 is made up of 15 amino acids. Germline lookup yields CDR1 SEHNR and CDR2 FQNEAQ (reference sequence). DNA for the CDR3: TGTGCCAGCAGCTCCGGGACAGTAAACACAGATACGCAGTATTTT. Protein product: CASSSGTVNTDTQYF.

This clonotype was seen repeatedly, ten times or more. CDR3 coding DNA: TGTGCCAGCAGCTTAGACGTAGGGGGCGCGGGTACTGAAGCTTTCTTT. This encodes CASSLDVGGAGTEAFF. This chain joins TRBV11-3 and TRBJ1-1, with TRBD1 matching 7 bases. The J segment lost 5 bases and the V segment lost 0 bases, leaving 9 bases of the junction unmatched. CDR3 length: 16 amino acids. CDR1 SGHNT and CDR2 YENEEA come from the germline V gene.

This clonotype was seen ten or more times. This chain joins TRBV6-1 and TRBJ2-1; 10 nucleotides line up with TRBD2. Germline CDR1 MNHNS, CDR2 SASEGT. Trimming took 7 bases from V and 5 from J; bases not matched to a gene: 5. The CDR3 runs to 14 residues. The CDR3 nucleotides are TGTGCCAGCATTCTAGCGGGAGACGACAATGAGCAGTTCTTC. It translates to CASILAGDDNEQFF.

This clonotype was observed many times. The V and J genes are TRBV2 and TRBJ1-5; a possible D gene is TRBD1 (6 bases). Trimming stripped 7 bases from V and 0 bases from J, with 10 bases between. Germline V lookup: CDR1 SNHLY, CDR2 FYNNEI. The CDR3 is 14 residues long. CDR3 amino acids: CASNGQRSNQPQHF. As DNA, the CDR3 is TGTGCCAGCAATGGACAGCGTAGCAATCAGCCCCAGCATTTT.